This T cell receptor (beta chain) stems from a study of graft-versus-host responses after intestinal transplantation. The data were produced by immunoSEQ multiplex PCR, yet TCRdb's version contains in-frame clones alone and is incomplete. This table has fewer than 110,000 clones, approximately 88% appearing once. The CDR3 length is 8 residues. Points on this clone: What it recognizes is unknown.

The sequencing here drew on unstimulated CD4+ T cells sorted from spleen or lymph node cells, taken before transplant. The TCR comes from a human donor who was the organ donor for an intestinal transplant. This chain links TRBV21-1 with TRBJ1-2. TRBV21-1 has pseudogene status. As DNA, the CDR3 is TGTGCCGCGGCTGGCTACACCTTC. It codes for CAAAGYTF.